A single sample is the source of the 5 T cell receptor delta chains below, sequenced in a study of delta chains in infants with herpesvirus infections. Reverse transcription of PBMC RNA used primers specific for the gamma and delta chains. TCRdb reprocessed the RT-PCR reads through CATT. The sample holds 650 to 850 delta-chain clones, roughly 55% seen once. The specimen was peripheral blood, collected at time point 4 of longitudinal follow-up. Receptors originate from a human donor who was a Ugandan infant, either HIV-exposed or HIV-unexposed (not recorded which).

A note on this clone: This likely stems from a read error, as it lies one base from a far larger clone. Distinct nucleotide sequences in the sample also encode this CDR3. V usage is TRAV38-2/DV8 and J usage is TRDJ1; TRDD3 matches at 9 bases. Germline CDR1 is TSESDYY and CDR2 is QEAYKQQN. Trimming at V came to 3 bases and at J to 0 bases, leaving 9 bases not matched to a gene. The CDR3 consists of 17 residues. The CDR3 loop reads CAYRKLNWGTYTDKLIF. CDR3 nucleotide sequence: TGTGCTTATAGGAAATTAAACTGGGGGACGTACACCGATAAACTCATCTTT.

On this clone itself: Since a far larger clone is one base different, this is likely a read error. This CDR3 is CASARPFPTPFLGGYARNDKLTF. The CDR3 nucleotides are TGTGCTTCCGCTCGCCCGTTTCCTACTCCCTTCTTAGGGGGATACGCGAGAAACGATAAACTCACCTTT. This chain connects TRAV38-2/DV8 to TRDJ1; 10 bases are a match to TRDD3. This CDR3 has 23 residues. Germline values: CDR1 TSESDYY, CDR2 QEAYKQQN.

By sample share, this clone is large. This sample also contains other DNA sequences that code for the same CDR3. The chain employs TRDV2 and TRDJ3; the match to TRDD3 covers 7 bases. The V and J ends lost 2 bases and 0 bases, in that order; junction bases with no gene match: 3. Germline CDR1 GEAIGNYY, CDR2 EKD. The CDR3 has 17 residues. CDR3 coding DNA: TGTGCCTGTGACAGTACTGGGGCCTCCTGGGACACCCGACAGATGTTTTTC. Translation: CACDSTGASWDTRQMFF.

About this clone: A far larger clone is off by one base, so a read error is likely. CDR3 bases: TGTGCTCTTGGGGAACTATATCCCCTAGGGGAAAATACGGTGGTGGGGGATGCGGACGATAAACTCATCTTT. Protein: CALGELYPLGENTVVGDADDKLIF. The genes are TRDV1 and TRDJ1, with 8 nucleotides matching TRDD3. Germline loops: CDR1 TSWWSYY, CDR2 QGS. The CDR3 totals 24 residues. V trimming: 0 bases; J trimming: 4 bases; junction bases outside the gene matches: 31.

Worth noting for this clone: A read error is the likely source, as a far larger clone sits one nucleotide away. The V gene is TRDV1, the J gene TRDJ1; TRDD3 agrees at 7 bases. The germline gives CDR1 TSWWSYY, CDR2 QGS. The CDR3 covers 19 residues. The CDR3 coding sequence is TGTGCTCTTGGGGGAGTCTCCCCGTACTGGGGTCGGGACACCGTTAAACTCATCTTT. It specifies CALGGVSPYWGRDTVKLIF.